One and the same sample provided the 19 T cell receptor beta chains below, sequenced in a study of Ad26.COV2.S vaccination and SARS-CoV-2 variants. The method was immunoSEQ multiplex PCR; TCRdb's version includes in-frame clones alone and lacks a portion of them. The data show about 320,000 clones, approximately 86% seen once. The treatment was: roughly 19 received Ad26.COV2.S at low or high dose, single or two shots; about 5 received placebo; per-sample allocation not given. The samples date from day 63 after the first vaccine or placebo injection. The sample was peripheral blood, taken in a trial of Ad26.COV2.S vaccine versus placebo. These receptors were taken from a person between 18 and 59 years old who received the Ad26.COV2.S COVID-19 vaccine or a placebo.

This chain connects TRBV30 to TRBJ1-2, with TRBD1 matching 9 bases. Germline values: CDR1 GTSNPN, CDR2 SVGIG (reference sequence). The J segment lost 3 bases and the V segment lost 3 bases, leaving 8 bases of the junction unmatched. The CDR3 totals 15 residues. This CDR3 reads CAWSPPGQGYYGYTF. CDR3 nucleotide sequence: TGTGCCTGGAGCCCTCCGGGACAGGGTTACTATGGCTACACCTTC.

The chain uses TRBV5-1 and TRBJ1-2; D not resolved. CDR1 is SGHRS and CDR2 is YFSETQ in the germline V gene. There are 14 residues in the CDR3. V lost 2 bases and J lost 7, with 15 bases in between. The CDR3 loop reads CASSLGSRLGGYTF. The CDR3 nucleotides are TGCGCCAGCAGCTTAGGGTCGCGACTGGGTGGCTACACCTTC.

Here the CDR3 DNA reads TGTGCCAGCAGTTGGACAGGCAGTCAGCCCCAGCATTTT. Translating gives CASSWTGSQPQHF. The chain is built from TRBV7-2 and TRBJ1-5, with 7 bases fitting TRBD1. The CDR3 loop spans 13 amino acids. J lost 6 bases, V lost 6 bases, and 5 bases had no gene match. Germline lookup yields CDR1 SGHTA and CDR2 FQGNSA.

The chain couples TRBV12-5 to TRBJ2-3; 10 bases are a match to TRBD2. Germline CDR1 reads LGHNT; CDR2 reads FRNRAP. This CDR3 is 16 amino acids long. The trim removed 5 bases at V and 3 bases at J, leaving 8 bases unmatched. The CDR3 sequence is CASGTPKRGGTDTQYF. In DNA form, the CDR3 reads TGTGCTAGTGGTACACCTAAGCGGGGGGGTACAGATACGCAGTATTTT.

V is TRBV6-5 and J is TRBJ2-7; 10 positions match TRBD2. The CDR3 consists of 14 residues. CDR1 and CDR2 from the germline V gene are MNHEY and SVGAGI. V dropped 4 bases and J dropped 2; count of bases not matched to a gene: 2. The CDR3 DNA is TGTGCCAGCAGTTTGAGCGGGGGGGCCTACGAGCAGTACTTC. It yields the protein CASSLSGGAYEQYF.

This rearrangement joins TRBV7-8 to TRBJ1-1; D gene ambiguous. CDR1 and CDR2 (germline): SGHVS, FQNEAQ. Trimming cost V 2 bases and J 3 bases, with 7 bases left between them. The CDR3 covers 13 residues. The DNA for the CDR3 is TGTGCCAGCAGCTTATATTTGGACACTGAAGCTTTCTTT. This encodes CASSLYLDTEAFF.

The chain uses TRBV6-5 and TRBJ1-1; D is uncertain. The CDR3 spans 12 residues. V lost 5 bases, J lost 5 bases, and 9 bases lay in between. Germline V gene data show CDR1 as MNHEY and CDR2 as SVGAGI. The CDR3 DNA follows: TGTGCCAGCAGTCTTGCCGGGACTGAAGCTTTCTTT. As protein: CASSLAGTEAFF.

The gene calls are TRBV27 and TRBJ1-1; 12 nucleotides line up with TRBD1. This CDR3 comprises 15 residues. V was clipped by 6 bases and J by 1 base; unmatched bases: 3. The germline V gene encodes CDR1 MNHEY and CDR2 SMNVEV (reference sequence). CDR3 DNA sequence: TGTGCCAGCAGGGGACAGGGGGCGGCGAACACTGAAGCTTTCTTT. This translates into CASRGQGAANTEAFF.

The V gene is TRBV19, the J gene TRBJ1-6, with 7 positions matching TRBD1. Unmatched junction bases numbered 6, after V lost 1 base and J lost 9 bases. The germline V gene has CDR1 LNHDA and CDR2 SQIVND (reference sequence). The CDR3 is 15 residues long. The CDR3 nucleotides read TGTGCCAGTAGTATAGCGGCAGGGGGTTTTTCACCCCTCCACTTT. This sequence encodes CASSIAAGGFSPLHF. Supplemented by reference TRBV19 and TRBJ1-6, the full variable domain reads DGGITQSPKYLFRKEGQNVTLSCEQNLNHDAMYWYRQDPGQGLRLIYYSQIVNDFQKGDIAEGYSVSREKKESFPLTVTSAQKNPTAFYLCASSIAAGGFSPLHFGNGTRLTVT.

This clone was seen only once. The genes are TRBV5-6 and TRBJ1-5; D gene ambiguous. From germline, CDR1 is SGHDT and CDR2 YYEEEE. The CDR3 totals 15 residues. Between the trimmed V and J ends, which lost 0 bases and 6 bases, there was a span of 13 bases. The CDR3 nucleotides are TGTGCCAGCAGCTTGGACCAGGATCGCCGTCAGCCCCAGCATTTT. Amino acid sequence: CASSLDQDRRQPQHF. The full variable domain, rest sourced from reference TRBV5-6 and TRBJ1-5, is DAGVTQSPTHLIKTRGQQVTLRCSPKSGHDTVSWYQQALGQGPQFIFQYYEEEERQRGNFPDRFSGHQFPNYSSELNVNALLLGDSALYLCASSLDQDRRQPQHFGDGTRLSIL.

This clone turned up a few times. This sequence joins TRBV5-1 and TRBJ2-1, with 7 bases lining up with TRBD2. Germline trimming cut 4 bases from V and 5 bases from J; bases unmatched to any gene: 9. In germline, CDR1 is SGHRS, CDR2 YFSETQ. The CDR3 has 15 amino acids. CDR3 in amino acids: CASSLNRDYHNEQFF. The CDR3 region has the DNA TGCGCCAGCAGCCTGAACCGGGACTACCACAATGAGCAGTTCTTC.

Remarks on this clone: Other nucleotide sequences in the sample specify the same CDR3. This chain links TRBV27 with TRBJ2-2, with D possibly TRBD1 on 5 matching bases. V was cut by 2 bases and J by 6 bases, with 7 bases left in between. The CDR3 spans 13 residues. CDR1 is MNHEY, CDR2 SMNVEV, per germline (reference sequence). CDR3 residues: CASSLPGPGELFF. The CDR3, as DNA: TGTGCCAGCAGTTTACCAGGGCCCGGGGAGCTGTTTTTT.

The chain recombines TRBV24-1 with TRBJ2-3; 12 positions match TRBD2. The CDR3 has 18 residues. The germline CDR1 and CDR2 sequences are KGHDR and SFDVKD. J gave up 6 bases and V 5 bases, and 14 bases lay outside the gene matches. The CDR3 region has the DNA TGTGCCACCAGTGGGCTATTCAGGACTAGCGGGGAGCAGGATACGCAGTATTTT. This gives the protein CATSGLFRTSGEQDTQYF.

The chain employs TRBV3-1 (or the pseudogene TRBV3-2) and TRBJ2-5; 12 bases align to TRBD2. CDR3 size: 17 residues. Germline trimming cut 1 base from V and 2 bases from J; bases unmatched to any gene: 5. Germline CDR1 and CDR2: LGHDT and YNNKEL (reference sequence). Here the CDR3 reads CASSQGASGGVQETQYF. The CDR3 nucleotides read TGTGCCAGCAGCCAAGGGGCTAGCGGGGGGGTGCAAGAGACCCAGTACTTC.

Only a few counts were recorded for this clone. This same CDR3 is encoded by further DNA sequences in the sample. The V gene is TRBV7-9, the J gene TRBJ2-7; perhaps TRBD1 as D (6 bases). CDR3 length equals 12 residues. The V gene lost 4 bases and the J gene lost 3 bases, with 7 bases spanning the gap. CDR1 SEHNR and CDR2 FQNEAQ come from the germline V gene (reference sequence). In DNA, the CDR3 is TGTGCCAGCAGCTCACAGGGCTACGAGCAGTACTTC. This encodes CASSSQGYEQYF.

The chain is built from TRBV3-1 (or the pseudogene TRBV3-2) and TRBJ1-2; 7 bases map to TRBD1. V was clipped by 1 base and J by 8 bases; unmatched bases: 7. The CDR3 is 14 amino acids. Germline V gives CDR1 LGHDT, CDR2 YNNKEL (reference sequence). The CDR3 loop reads CASSQVQGYLGYTF. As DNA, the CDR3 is TGTGCCAGCAGCCAAGTACAGGGGTATTTGGGCTACACCTTC.

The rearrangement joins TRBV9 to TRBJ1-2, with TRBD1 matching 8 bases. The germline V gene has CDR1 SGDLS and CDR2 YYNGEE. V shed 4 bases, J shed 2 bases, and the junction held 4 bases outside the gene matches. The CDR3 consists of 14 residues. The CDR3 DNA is TGTGCCAGCAGCCTACACAGGGGGAACTATGGCTACACCTTC. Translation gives CASSLHRGNYGYTF.

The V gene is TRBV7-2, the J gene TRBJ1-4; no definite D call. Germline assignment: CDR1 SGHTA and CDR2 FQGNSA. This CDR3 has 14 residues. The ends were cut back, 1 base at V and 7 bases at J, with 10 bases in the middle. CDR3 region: CASSLVGIGEKLFF. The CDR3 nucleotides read TGTGCCAGCAGCTTAGTGGGGATTGGTGAAAAACTGTTTTTT. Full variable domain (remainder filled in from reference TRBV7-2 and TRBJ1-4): GAGVSQSPSNKVTEKGKDVELRCDPISGHTALYWYRQSLGQGLEFLIYFQGNSAPDKSGLPSDRFSAERTGGSVSTLTIQRTQQEDSAVYLCASSLVGIGEKLFFGSGTQLSVL.

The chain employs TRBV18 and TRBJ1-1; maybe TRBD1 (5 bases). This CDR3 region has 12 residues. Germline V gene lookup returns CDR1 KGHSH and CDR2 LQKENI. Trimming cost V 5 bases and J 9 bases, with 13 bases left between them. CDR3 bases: TGTGCCAGCTCATCAGAGGGGAGCCAAGCTTTCTTT. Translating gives CASSSEGSQAFF.